This T cell receptor beta chain was identified during a study of T cell responses to AZD1222 COVID-19 vaccine. Study information: Combined were second doses at about 4 or about 12 weeks. Points from the study as a whole: Rises in breadth and depth of Spike-specific TCRs came after two AZD1222 doses. At baseline, just a handful of AZD1222 recipients tested seropositive.

Repertoires were generated with immunoSEQ multiplex PCR, while TCRdb's copy carries only in-frame clones and drops some. The table has about 96,000 clones, 88% seen once. V was shortened by 1 base and J by 0 bases, with 7 bases between the two germline ends. The germline V gene has CDR1 SGHTA and CDR2 FQGNSA. The CDR3 sequence is 15 residues long. This clone has a single count. Its antigen is still unknown. The sequence was collected from an adult in good health. The starting material was peripheral blood, obtained on day 0 of AZD1222 vaccination. The V and J genes are TRBV7-2 and TRBJ2-1; D perhaps matches TRBD1 (5 bases). DNA of the CDR3: TGTGCCAGCAGCTTAGGACAGATCTCCTACAATGAGCAGTTCTTC. Translated: CASSLGQISYNEQFF.